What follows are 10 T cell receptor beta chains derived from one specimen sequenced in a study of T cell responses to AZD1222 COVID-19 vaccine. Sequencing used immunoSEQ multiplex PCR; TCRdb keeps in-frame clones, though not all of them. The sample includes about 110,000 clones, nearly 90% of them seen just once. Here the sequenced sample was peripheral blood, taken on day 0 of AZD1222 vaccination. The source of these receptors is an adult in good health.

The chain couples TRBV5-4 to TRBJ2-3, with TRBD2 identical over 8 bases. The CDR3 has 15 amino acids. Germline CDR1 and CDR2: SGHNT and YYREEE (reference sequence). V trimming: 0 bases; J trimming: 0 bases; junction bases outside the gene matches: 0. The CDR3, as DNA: TGTGCCAGCAGCTTGGTAGCGGGGAGCACAGATACGCAGTATTTT. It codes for CASSLVAGSTDTQYF.

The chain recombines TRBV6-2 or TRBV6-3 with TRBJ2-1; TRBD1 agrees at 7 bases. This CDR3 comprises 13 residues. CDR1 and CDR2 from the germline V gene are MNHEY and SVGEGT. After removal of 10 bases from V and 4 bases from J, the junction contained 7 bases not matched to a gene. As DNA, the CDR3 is TGTGCCACCAGCAGGGGGTCTTACAATGAGCAGTTCTTC. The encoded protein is CATSRGSYNEQFF.

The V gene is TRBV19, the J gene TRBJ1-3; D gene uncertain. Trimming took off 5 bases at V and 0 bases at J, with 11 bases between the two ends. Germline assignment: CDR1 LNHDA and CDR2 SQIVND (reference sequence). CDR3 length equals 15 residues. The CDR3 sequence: CASSPRTDSGNTIYF. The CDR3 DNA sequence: TGTGCCAGTAGTCCACGGACGGACTCTGGAAACACCATATATTTT.

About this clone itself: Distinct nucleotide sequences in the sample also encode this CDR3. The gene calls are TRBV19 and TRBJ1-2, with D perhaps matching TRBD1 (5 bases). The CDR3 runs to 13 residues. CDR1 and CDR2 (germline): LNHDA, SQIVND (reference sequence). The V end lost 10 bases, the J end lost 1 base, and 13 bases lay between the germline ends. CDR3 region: CATRGSLNYGYTF. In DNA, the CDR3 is TGTGCCACCCGGGGGAGCCTTAACTATGGCTACACCTTC.

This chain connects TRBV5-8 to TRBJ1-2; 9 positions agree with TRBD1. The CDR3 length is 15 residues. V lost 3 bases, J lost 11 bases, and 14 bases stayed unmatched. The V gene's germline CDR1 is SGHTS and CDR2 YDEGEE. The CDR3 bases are TGTGCCAGCAGCTCCACTCCGGGACAGGGATTCGGGTACACCTTC. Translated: CASSSTPGQGFGYTF.

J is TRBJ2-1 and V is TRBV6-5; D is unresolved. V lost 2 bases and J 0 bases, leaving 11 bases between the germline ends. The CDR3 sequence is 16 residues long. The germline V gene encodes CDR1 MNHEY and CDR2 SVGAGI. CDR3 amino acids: CASSYMPLSSYNEQFF. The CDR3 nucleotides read TGTGCCAGCAGTTACATGCCTCTGAGCTCCTACAATGAGCAGTTCTTC.

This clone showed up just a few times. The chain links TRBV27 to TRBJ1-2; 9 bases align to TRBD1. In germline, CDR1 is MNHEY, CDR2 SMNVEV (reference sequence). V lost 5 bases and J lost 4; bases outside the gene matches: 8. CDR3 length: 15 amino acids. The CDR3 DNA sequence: TGTGCCAGCAGTCCCCTGACAGGGGGAGGCTATGGCTACACCTTC. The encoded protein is CASSPLTGGGYGYTF.

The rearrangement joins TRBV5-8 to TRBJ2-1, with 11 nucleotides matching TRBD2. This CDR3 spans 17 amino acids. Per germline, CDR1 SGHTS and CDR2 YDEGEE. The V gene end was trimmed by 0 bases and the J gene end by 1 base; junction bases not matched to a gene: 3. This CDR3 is CASSLGRLAGSYNEQFF. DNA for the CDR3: TGTGCCAGCAGCTTGGGAAGACTAGCGGGGTCCTACAATGAGCAGTTCTTC.

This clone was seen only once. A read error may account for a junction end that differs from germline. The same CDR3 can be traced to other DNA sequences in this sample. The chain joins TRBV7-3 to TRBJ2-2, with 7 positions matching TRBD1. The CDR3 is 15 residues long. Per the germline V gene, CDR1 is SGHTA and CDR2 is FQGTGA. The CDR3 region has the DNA TGTGCCAGCAGCCTAACAGACAGGGAAGCCGGGGAGCTGTTTTTT. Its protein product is CASSLTDREAGELFF.

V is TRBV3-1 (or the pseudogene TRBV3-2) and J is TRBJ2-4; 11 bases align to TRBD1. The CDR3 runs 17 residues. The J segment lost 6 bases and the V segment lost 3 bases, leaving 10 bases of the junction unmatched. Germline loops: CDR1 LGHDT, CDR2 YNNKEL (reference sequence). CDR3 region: CASSQAWDRGYGNIQYF. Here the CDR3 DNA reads TGTGCCAGCAGCCAGGCGTGGGACAGGGGGTATGGAAACATTCAGTACTTC.